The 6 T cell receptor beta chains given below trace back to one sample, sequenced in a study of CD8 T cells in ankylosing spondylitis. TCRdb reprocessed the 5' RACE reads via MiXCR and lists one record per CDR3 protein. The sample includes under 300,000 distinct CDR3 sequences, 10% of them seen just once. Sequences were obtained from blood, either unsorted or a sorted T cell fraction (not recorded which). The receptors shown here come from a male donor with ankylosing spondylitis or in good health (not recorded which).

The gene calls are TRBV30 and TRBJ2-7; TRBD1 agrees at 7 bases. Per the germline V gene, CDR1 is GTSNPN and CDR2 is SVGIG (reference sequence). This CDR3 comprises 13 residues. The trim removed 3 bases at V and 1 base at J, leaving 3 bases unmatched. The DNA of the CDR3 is TGTGCCTGGAGAGAGACAGGGTCCTACGAGCAGTACTTC. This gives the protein CAWRETGSYEQYF.

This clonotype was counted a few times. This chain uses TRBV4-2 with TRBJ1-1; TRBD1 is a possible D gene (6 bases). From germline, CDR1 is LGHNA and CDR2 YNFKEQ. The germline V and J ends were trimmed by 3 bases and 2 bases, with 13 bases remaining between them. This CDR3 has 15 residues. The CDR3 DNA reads TGTGCCAGCAGCCATGGGGCGGGGACAAACACTGAAGCTTTCTTT. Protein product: CASSHGAGTNTEAFF.

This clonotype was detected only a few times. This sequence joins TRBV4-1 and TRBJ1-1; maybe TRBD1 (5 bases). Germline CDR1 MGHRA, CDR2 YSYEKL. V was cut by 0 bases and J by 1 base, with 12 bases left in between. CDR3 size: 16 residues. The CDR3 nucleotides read TGCGCCAGCAGCCAAGAAGTAGGACAACCGAACACTGAAGCTTTCTTT. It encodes CASSQEVGQPNTEAFF.

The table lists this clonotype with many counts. The CDR3 sequence: CAISTRGGGYTF. The CDR3 nucleotides are TGTGCCATCAGTACGAGGGGAGGCGGCTACACCTTC. The genes are TRBV10-3 and TRBJ1-2; D may be TRBD1 (5 bases). From germline, CDR1 is ENHRY and CDR2 SYGVKD. The CDR3 consists of 12 residues. V gave up 5 bases and J gave up 8 bases, with 12 bases separating them.

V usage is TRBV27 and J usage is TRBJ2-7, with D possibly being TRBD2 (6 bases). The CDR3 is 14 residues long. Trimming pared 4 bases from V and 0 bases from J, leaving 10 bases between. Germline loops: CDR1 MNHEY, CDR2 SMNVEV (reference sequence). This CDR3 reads CASSWRGSSYEQYF. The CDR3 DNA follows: TGTGCCAGCAGTTGGCGGGGTAGCTCCTACGAGCAGTACTTC.

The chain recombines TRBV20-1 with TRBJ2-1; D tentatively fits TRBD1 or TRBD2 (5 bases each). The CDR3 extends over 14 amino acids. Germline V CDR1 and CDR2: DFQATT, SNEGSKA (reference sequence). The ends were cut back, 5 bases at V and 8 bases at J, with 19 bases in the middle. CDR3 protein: CSARPGPPKDEQFF. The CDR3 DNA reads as TGCAGTGCTCGACCGGGACCCCCGAAGGATGAGCAGTTCTTC.